The 10 T cell receptor beta chains below all came from one sample that was sequenced in a study of post-analysis software for immune sequencing data (dated by TCRdb to 2013 to 2016). The full study reports these points: Four to six TRBV segments, including TRBV5-6, TRBV5-1 and TRBV20-1, were significantly more frequent in patients than controls.

Their antigen targets remain unknown. Libraries were constructed by PCR. Sequencing used an Illumina HiSeq 2500. Unique molecular identifiers were incorporated into TCR beta cDNA libraries to reduce PCR and sequencing biases. The public sequencing data were trimmed at Q25 with fastp and processed into clonotypes with MiXCR by TCRdb, which kept only in-frame beta chains. Rows matching on CDR3 protein sequence are summarized as one entry with the most common DNA and genes. The sample table holds roughly 800,000 distinct CDR3 sequences, of which roughly 27% were seen once. The top ten clones comprise roughly 0.54% of the sample. The sequenced sample consisted of blood. These receptors were obtained from a girl between 10 and 17 years old with multiple sclerosis.

This clonotype was picked up a small number of times. The J gene is TRBJ2-1, the V gene TRBV29-1; the match to TRBD2 covers 7 bases. The CDR3 length is 19 residues. Per the germline V gene, CDR1 is SQVTM and CDR2 is ANQGSEA. Trimming cost V 5 bases and J 4 bases; bases outside gene matches: 23. The CDR3 DNA reads as TGCAGCGTTCGGGGCGGGAGTTTGTTGCGGGAGCTGGGGTACAATGAGCAGTTCTTC. Protein sequence: CSVRGGSLLRELGYNEQFF.

This clonotype has more than one count but fewer than ten. The chain joins TRBV10-3 to TRBJ1-1; D gene uncertain. V was trimmed by 11 bases and J by 0 bases, leaving 10 bases between them. Germline lookup yields CDR1 ENHRY and CDR2 SYGVKD. The CDR3 covers 12 residues. CDR3 in amino acids: CASGVLNTEAFF. CDR3 sequence (DNA): TGTGCCTCAGGCGTTTTGAACACTGAAGCTTTCTTT.

The chain combines TRBV28 with TRBJ2-7, with D perhaps TRBD1 or TRBD2 (5 bases each). The V end was cut by 7 bases, the J end by 2 bases, with 12 bases between. Germline V gene data show CDR1 as MDHEN and CDR2 as SYDVKM. The length of the CDR3 is 13 residues. CDR3 sequence (DNA): TGTGCCAGCATCGGGACGGGACCCTACGAGCAGTACTTC. Amino acids: CASIGTGPYEQYF.

V and J are TRBV29-1 and TRBJ2-7; D gene uncertain. This CDR3 comprises 12 residues. The V gene lost 4 bases and the J gene lost 3 bases, with 10 bases spanning the gap. Germline values: CDR1 SQVTM, CDR2 ANQGSEA. The CDR3 DNA reads as TGCAGCGTTGTGAGCCTAGGCTACGAGCAGTACTTC. Translated: CSVVSLGYEQYF.

This clonotype was observed a handful of times. The rearrangement links TRBV6-2 or TRBV6-3 to TRBJ2-1; 8 positions match TRBD1. With V trimmed by 6 bases and J by 1 base, 17 bases remained unmatched. Germline-derived CDR1 and CDR2 are MNHEY and SVGEGT. The CDR3 runs to 19 residues. This chain's CDR3 is CASSHPGGDSHASYNEQFF. The CDR3 DNA reads TGTGCCAGCAGCCACCCAGGGGGCGACTCCCACGCTTCCTACAATGAGCAGTTCTTC.

This clonotype was detected a few times. The gene calls are TRBV29-1 and TRBJ2-7; D may be TRBD2 (5 bases). The V gene's germline CDR1 is SQVTM and CDR2 ANQGSEA. The CDR3 is made up of 15 amino acids. This chain's CDR3 is CSVATSGSYSYEQYF. Written as DNA, the CDR3 is TGCAGTGTGGCGACCAGCGGATCATATTCCTACGAGCAGTACTTC.

This clonotype was seen a few times. The V and J genes are TRBV6-5 and TRBJ1-2; TRBD1 agrees at 7 bases. The J segment lost 3 bases and the V segment lost 0 bases, leaving 10 bases of the junction unmatched. Germline CDR1 is MNHEY and CDR2 is SVGAGI. The CDR3 is 17 residues long. Here the CDR3 reads CASSYSNGDRVYYGYTF. The CDR3 DNA reads TGTGCCAGCAGTTACTCGAACGGAGACAGGGTCTACTATGGCTACACCTTC.

This clonotype has at least ten counts. CDR3 nucleotide sequence: TGTGCCAGCAGCTGGACTAGCGGGAGGGAAGAGACCCAGTACTTC. Its protein is CASSWTSGREETQYF. This rearrangement joins TRBV7-2 to TRBJ2-5; 15 bases line up with TRBD2. Germline V CDR1 and CDR2: SGHTA, FQGNSA. Unmatched junction bases numbered 0, after V lost 4 bases and J lost 3 bases. There are 15 residues in the CDR3. Full variable domain (missing parts from reference TRBV7-2 and TRBJ2-5): GAGVSQSPSNKVTEKGKDVELRCDPISGHTALYWYRQSLGQGLEFLIYFQGNSAPDKSGLPSDRFSAERTGGSVSTLTIQRTQQEDSAVYLCASSWTSGREETQYFGPGTRLLVL.

This clonotype showed up just a few times. The V gene is TRBV7-2, the J gene TRBJ2-7; TRBD2 matches at 7 bases. Germline CDR1 and CDR2: SGHTA and FQGNSA. J gave up 5 bases and V 1 base, and 8 bases lay outside the gene matches. This CDR3 is 15 amino acids long. CDR3 coding DNA: TGTGCCAGCAGCTTAGGAACTTCCGCGGGAGACGAGCAGTACTTC. Residues: CASSLGTSAGDEQYF.

This chain connects TRBV10-3 to TRBJ2-3; D unclear. CDR1 is ENHRY and CDR2 is SYGVKD in the germline V gene. The CDR3 covers 12 residues. Trimming shortened V by 8 bases and J by 2 bases, and 8 bases separated the two germline ends. CDR3 nucleotides: TGTGCCATCCGGGCCCCCACAGATACGCAGTATTTT. Its protein product is CAIRAPTDTQYF.